These 25 T cell receptor beta chains came from one sample sequenced in a study of T cell repertoires in cytomegalovirus infection. TCRdb fed the reads into MiXCR, producing one record per CDR3 protein. The data show fewer than 700,000 distinct CDR3 sequences, with 20% to 30% seen just once and 8% held by the top ten. The specimen sequenced was CD8+ T cells from PBMCs. The source of these receptors is a human donor in good health (CMV status not recorded). Some clones in this sample may be carry-over from other donors' samples.

The rearrangement uses TRBV12-3 or TRBV12-4 and TRBJ2-3; 8 bases map to TRBD2. The CDR3 extends over 17 amino acids. Unmatched junction bases numbered 13, after V lost 3 bases and J lost 5 bases. The CDR3 spells CASSLFSRGGYVDTQYF. CDR3 in DNA: TGTGCCAGCAGTTTGTTTTCTCGGGGGGGGTATGTAGATACGCAGTATTTT.

This clonotype was seen more than once but under ten times. The chain recombines TRBV19 with TRBJ2-2; no clear D. The CDR3 is made up of 16 amino acids. The V gene lost 7 bases and the J gene lost 0 bases, with 15 bases spanning the gap. The germline gives CDR1 LNHDA, CDR2 SQIVND (reference sequence). The CDR3 nucleotides are TGTGCCAGTAATCAAGGGTACACCGCGAACACCGGGGAGCTGTTTTTT. Translated: CASNQGYTANTGELFF.

This clonotype showed up just a few times. This chain links TRBV6-5 with TRBJ2-5, with 7 bases matching TRBD1. V dropped 2 bases and J dropped 5; count of bases not matched to a gene: 11. The germline CDR1 and CDR2 sequences are MNHEY and SVGAGI. CDR3 length: 16 amino acids. The CDR3 DNA is TGTGCCAGCAGTTACGAGGGGGCCAGGTCGTCGGAGACCCAGTACTTC. Amino acid sequence: CASSYEGARSSETQYF.

The genes are TRBV2 and TRBJ1-2; D gene ambiguous. The CDR3 has 12 residues. Looked up from germline, CDR1 is SNHLY and CDR2 is FYNNEI. V lost 8 bases and J lost 7, with 14 bases in between. CDR3 protein: CASLDPIAGYTF. In DNA, the CDR3 is TGTGCCAGCTTAGACCCCATTGCTGGCTACACCTTC.

J is TRBJ2-2 and V is TRBV20-1; D is undetermined. This CDR3 has 17 residues. CDR1 is DFQATT and CDR2 is SNEGSKA in the germline V gene (reference sequence). The V gene lost 0 bases and the J gene lost 2 bases, with 16 bases spanning the gap. The CDR3 loop reads CSARDWGRGINTGELFF. The CDR3 coding sequence is TGCAGTGCTAGAGATTGGGGTCGAGGCATTAACACCGGGGAGCTGTTTTTT.

This clonotype was seen more than once but under ten times. The chain is built from TRBV14 and TRBJ1-1; perhaps TRBD1 as D (5 bases). Trimming took 0 bases from V and 1 from J, leaving 9 bases between them. The V gene's germline CDR1 is SGHDN and CDR2 FVKESK. CDR3 length: 15 amino acids. The CDR3 bases are TGTGCCAGCAGCCAAGATCACAGGCGGAACACTGAAGCTTTCTTT. Translating it yields CASSQDHRRNTEAFF.

This clonotype has a handful of counts. The chain links TRBV2 to TRBJ1-2; 10 bases agree with TRBD1. CDR3 length equals 16 residues. V shed 5 bases, J shed 3 bases, and the junction held 9 bases outside the gene matches. Germline V gene lookup returns CDR1 SNHLY and CDR2 FYNNEI. The CDR3 region is CASSPTGGKPHYGYTF. The CDR3 bases are TGTGCCAGCAGTCCGACAGGGGGCAAGCCTCACTATGGCTACACCTTC.

Ten or more counts support this clonotype. The chain joins TRBV28 to TRBJ2-7, with unresolved D. The CDR3 totals 15 residues. In germline, CDR1 is MDHEN, CDR2 SYDVKM. V was pared by 6 bases and J by 0 bases, with 15 bases between. CDR3 loop: CASREGYGISYEQYV. In DNA form, the CDR3 reads TGTGCCAGCAGGGAAGGGTATGGTATCTCCTACGAGCAGTACGTC.

As regards this clonotype: This may be a read error, as it is one base from a much larger clone. CDR3 bases: TGTGCCAGCAGCAATAGCAGGGGGGGGTACAATGAGCAGTTCTTC. It yields the protein CASSNSRGGYNEQFF. The chain employs TRBV7-2 and TRBJ2-1; perhaps D is TRBD1 or TRBD2 (7 bases each). The CDR3 is 15 amino acids. The V gene lost 5 bases and the J gene lost 4 bases, with 15 bases spanning the gap. Germline assignment: CDR1 SGHTA and CDR2 FQGNSA.

This clonotype was seen only a few times. The rearrangement uses TRBV27 and TRBJ2-1, with 10 bases identical to TRBD1. V lost 3 bases to trimming and J lost 8 bases; unmatched junction nucleotides: 4. This CDR3 spans 14 amino acids. CDR1 and CDR2 from the germline V gene are MNHEY and SMNVEV (reference sequence). The CDR3: CASSLGQGTDEQFF. DNA of the CDR3: TGTGCCAGCAGTTTGGGACAGGGGACGGATGAGCAGTTCTTC.

This clonotype showed up just a few times. The genes are TRBV20-1 and TRBJ2-1, with a weak D call TRBD2 (7 bases). With 4 bases removed from V and 0 bases from J, the gap between germline ends came to 16 bases. The CDR3 runs 16 residues. The germline V gene has CDR1 DFQATT and CDR2 SNEGSKA (reference sequence). CDR3 region: CSAILRGASSYNEQFF. The DNA of the CDR3 is TGCAGTGCTATCCTACGGGGGGCGAGCTCCTACAATGAGCAGTTCTTC.

V gene TRBV20-1 combines with J gene TRBJ1-2; D might be TRBD1 (6 bases). From germline, CDR1 is DFQATT and CDR2 SNEGSKA (reference sequence). The ends were cut back, 1 base at V and 3 bases at J, with 12 bases in the middle. CDR3 size: 14 residues. The CDR3 loop is CSARGGQMDYGYTF. The CDR3 DNA follows: TGCAGTGCTAGAGGTGGACAGATGGACTATGGCTACACCTTC.

As regards this clonotype: One end of the junction is discordant with germline, which a read error may explain. This sequence joins TRBV6-8 and TRBJ2-1; TRBD2 might be the D (5 bases). Looked up from germline, CDR1 is MNHGY and CDR2 is SAAAGT. This CDR3 contains 13 residues. CDR3 DNA sequence: TGTGCCAGCAGTCTGGCTAGCTACAATGGGCAGTTCTTC. Encoded protein: CASSLASYNGQFF.

This clonotype was found a few times. CDR3 sequence reads: CASSQDSGTSGNTIYF. CDR3 coding DNA: TGCGCCAGCAGCCAAGATAGCGGGACCTCTGGAAACACCATATATTTT. This rearrangement joins TRBV4-3 to TRBJ1-3; tentative D call: TRBD1 (5 bases). V was clipped by 0 bases and J by 0 bases, with 9 bases between them. This CDR3 comprises 16 residues. Per the germline V gene, CDR1 is LGHNA and CDR2 is YSLEER.

This clonotype was seen repeatedly, ten times or more. The gene calls are TRBV11-2 and TRBJ1-1; D ambiguous. Trimming removed 4 bases from V and 5 bases from J, with 11 bases in between. CDR1 and CDR2 (germline): SGHAT, FQNNGV. The CDR3 runs to 13 residues. The CDR3: CASSSSSWTEAFF. CDR3 coding DNA: TGTGCCAGCAGCTCCAGTTCATGGACTGAAGCTTTCTTT. Using reference TRBV11-2 and TRBJ1-1 for the parts outside the CDR3, the full variable domain is EAGVAQSPRYKIIEKRQSVAFWCNPISGHATLYWYQQILGQGPKLLIQFQNNGVVDDSQLPKDRFSAERLKGVDSTLKIQPAKLEDSAVYLCASSSSSWTEAFFGQGTRLTVV.

This clonotype was seen many times. V is TRBV6-6 and J is TRBJ2-2, with TRBD1 matching over 8 bases. This CDR3 has 16 residues. Trimming at V came to 2 bases and at J to 5 bases, leaving 7 bases not matched to a gene. CDR1 and CDR2 from the germline V gene are MNHNY and SVGAGI (reference sequence). The CDR3 is CASSYGPRGQTGELFF. For the CDR3, the DNA is TGTGCCAGCAGTTACGGCCCCAGGGGGCAGACCGGGGAGCTGTTTTTT.

About this clonotype itself: A single base separates this from a much larger clone, so it may be a read error. The chain uses TRBV12-3 or TRBV12-4 and TRBJ2-7; 7 bases align to TRBD1. Trimming took 0 bases from V and 2 from J; bases not matched to a gene: 10. The CDR3 covers 17 residues. The CDR3 loop reads CASSLATGPRHAYEQYV. CDR3 sequence (DNA): TGTGCCAGCAGTTTAGCGACAGGGCCCCGGCATGCCTACGAGCAGTACGTC.

With regard to this clonotype: The junction does not match germline at one end; this may be a read error. J is TRBJ2-7 and V is TRBV7-6, with D perhaps matching TRBD2 (5 bases). Germline V gene lookup returns CDR1 SGHVS and CDR2 FNYEAQ. The CDR3 consists of 13 residues. The CDR3, as DNA: TGTGCTAGCAGCTCAGGAGAGGCGGGCGAGCAGTACTTC. It specifies CASSSGEAGEQYF.

This clonotype was recorded at least ten times. The chain employs TRBV7-9 and TRBJ1-2; 7 bases match TRBD1. Losses at the gene ends were 5 bases for V and 4 bases for J; bases not matched to a gene: 4. The CDR3 spans 13 residues. Looked up from germline, CDR1 is SEHNR and CDR2 is FQNEAQ (reference sequence). CDR3 DNA sequence: TGTGCCAGCAGCGGACAGGAAGTCTATGGCTACACCTTC. It is translated as CASSGQEVYGYTF.

The chain couples TRBV4-1 to TRBJ1-2; maybe TRBD1 (5 bases). This CDR3 is 15 amino acids long. Germline V gene sequence: CDR1 MGHRA, CDR2 YSYEKL. Trimming stripped 1 base from V and 5 bases from J, with 14 bases between. CDR3 sequence (DNA): TGCGCCAGCAGCCAAGGACAGCTGACCGGGTATGGCTACACCTTC. Amino acid sequence: CASSQGQLTGYGYTF.

Concerning this clonotype itself: One end of the junction does not line up with germline, which may come from a read error. This sequence joins TRBV7-9 and TRBJ2-1; tentatively, D is TRBD2 (6 bases). This CDR3 is 16 amino acids long. Germline V CDR1 and CDR2: SEHNR, FQNEAQ (reference sequence). The CDR3 DNA reads TGTGTCAGCAGCTCGTTTGGAGGGATAAGCTACAATGAGCAGTTCTTC. This gives the protein CVSSSFGGISYNEQFF.

Only a few counts were recorded for this clonotype. This chain links TRBV5-6 with TRBJ2-5; no reliable D call. Germline loops: CDR1 SGHDT, CDR2 YYEEEE. With 1 base removed from V and 0 bases from J, the gap between germline ends came to 7 bases. CDR3 length equals 14 residues. DNA for the CDR3: TGTGCCAGCAGCTTGACCACGTACCAAGAGACCCAGTACTTC. This translates into CASSLTTYQETQYF.

This clonotype came up many times. The genes are TRBV7-9 and TRBJ2-7; 7 nucleotides agree with TRBD1. V gave up 5 bases and J gave up 5 bases; unmatched junction bases: 6. CDR1 is SEHNR, CDR2 FQNEAQ, per germline (reference sequence). This CDR3 comprises 13 residues. CDR3 loop: CASSRTGIDEQYV. In nucleotides, the CDR3 is TGTGCCAGCAGCCGGACAGGAATCGACGAGCAGTACGTC.

This clonotype was counted only a few times. The rearrangement links TRBV7-3 to TRBJ2-1; no reliable D call. The V end lost 5 bases, the J end lost 4 bases, and 12 bases lay between the germline ends. The CDR3 totals 14 residues. Germline V gene data show CDR1 as SGHTA and CDR2 as FQGTGA. CDR3 sequence reads: CASSPQPVYNEQFF. The DNA of the CDR3 is TGTGCCAGCAGCCCCCAACCGGTATACAATGAGCAGTTCTTC. The complete variable domain, with remaining parts taken from reference TRBV7-3 and TRBJ2-1, reads GAGVSQTPSNKVTEKGKYVELRCDPISGHTALYWYRQSLGQGPEFLIYFQGTGAADDSGLPNDRFFAVRPEGSVSTLKIQRTERGDSAVYLCASSPQPVYNEQFFGPGTRLTVL.

The V and J genes are TRBV14 and TRBJ1-1; 7 bases map to TRBD1. This CDR3 region has 14 residues. The germline V gene has CDR1 SGHDN and CDR2 FVKESK. J was trimmed by 1 base and V by 5 bases; bases with no gene match: 4. The CDR3 here is CASSIRQGNTEAFF. The DNA of the CDR3 is TGTGCCAGCAGCATCCGACAGGGGAACACTGAAGCTTTCTTT. Combining the CDR3 with reference TRBV14 and TRBJ1-1 gives the whole variable domain EAGVTQFPSHSVIEKGQTVTLRCDPISGHDNLYWYRRVMGKEIKFLLHFVKESKQDESGMPNNRFLAERTGGTYSTLKVQPAELEDSGVYFCASSIRQGNTEAFFGQGTRLTVV.